A selection of T cell receptor beta chains follows, all from one sample in a study of blood T cells in healthy people across ages. Via MiXCR, TCRdb re-called the 5' RACE reads, giving one row per CDR3 protein. The table records about a million distinct CDR3 sequences, roughly 50% of them present only once. Sample: blood. These receptors all come from a man aged 25-45 years in good health. The CDR3 runs from the conserved cysteine through the conserved F or W. The order of the fields is clone size, J gene, D gene, V gene, CDR3 DNA, CDR3 protein. The D gene is left open where the match is weak. Where a row states a size, it is once, few, many or the class of an expanded clone; other rows omit it.

few,TRBJ1-2,.,TRBV12-3/TRBV12-4,TGTGCCAGCAGCCCCAACGACGTACGGGCTGGCTATGGCTACACCTTC,CASSPNDVRAGYGYTF
.,TRBJ2-2,TRBD1,TRBV6-1,TGTGCCAGCAGGGGGACAGGGGTGCTGTTTTTT,CASRGTGVLFF
.,TRBJ1-1,.,TRBV5-1,TGCGCCAGCAGCGAACAGGCTCTGAACACTGAAGCTTTCTTT,CASSEQALNTEAFF
few,TRBJ2-7,.,TRBV6-6,TGTGCCAGCAGTTACAGCGAGGAATACGAGCAGTACTTC,CASSYSEEYEQYF
.,TRBJ2-3,.,TRBV30,TGTGCCTGGAGCGCCTATGAGGATACGCAGTATTTT,CAWSAYEDTQYF
once,TRBJ2-3,TRBD2,TRBV27,TGTGCCAGCAACACCGTACGAGCGGGGGGGCCAACAGATACGCAGTATTTT,CASNTVRAGGPTDTQYF
.,TRBJ2-1,.,TRBV11-2,TGTGCCAGCAGCTTCTGGCCTGAGAATGAGCAGTTCTTC,CASSFWPENEQFF
few,TRBJ2-7,.,TRBV6-1,TGTGCCAGCAGTGAAAGGTACACACCCTACGAGCAGTACTTC,CASSERYTPYEQYF
.,TRBJ1-5,.,TRBV4-1,TGCGCCAGCAGCCAAGATCAGGGGACCAATCAGCCCCAGCATTTT,CASSQDQGTNQPQHF
few,TRBJ2-2,.,TRBV5-6,TGTGCCAGCAGCTTGGTCCCCTTGAGCACCGGGGAGCTGTTTTTT,CASSLVPLSTGELFF
few,TRBJ1-6,.,TRBV27,TGTGCCAGCAAGGTGGGCGCAGGTTCACCCCTCCACTTT,CASKVGAGSPLHF
.,TRBJ1-2,.,TRBV6-2/TRBV6-3,TGTGCCACCCTGAGGGGAGGCACTAGTGGCTACACCTTC,CATLRGGTSGYTF
.,TRBJ1-6,.,TRBV12-3/TRBV12-4,TGTGCCAGCAGTGTAGAGACTAAGGGGTCACCCCTCCACTTT,CASSVETKGSPLHF
.,TRBJ1-1,.,TRBV6-1,TGTGCCAGCAACCCCACATTGGCCACTGAAGCTTTCTTT,CASNPTLATEAFF
many,TRBJ2-5,.,TRBV18,TGTGCCAGCTCACCACGGGTATCCCAAGAGACCCAGTACTTC,CASSPRVSQETQYF
few,TRBJ2-1,.,TRBV20-1,TGCAGTCCAGTCGGTCCGGGAACAATGATAGTGCAGTTCTTC,CSPVGPGTMIVQFF
.,TRBJ2-5,TRBD1,TRBV20-1,TGCAGTGTTAGAGGGCAAGGACAGGGCGCGACCCAGTACTTC,CSVRGQGQGATQYF
.,TRBJ2-1,TRBD2,TRBV29-1,TGCAGCGTTATATGGACTAGCGGCCCACGGGAGCAGTTCTTC,CSVIWTSGPREQFF
.,TRBJ1-4,.,TRBV6-5,TGTGCCAGCAGTTACACTCCTGACAGCAATGAAAAACTGTTTTTT,CASSYTPDSNEKLFF
.,TRBJ2-3,TRBD2,TRBV7-2,TGTGCCAGCAGCTGGGCCGGGACTAGTGGAGTCCCAGATACGCAGTATTTT,CASSWAGTSGVPDTQYF